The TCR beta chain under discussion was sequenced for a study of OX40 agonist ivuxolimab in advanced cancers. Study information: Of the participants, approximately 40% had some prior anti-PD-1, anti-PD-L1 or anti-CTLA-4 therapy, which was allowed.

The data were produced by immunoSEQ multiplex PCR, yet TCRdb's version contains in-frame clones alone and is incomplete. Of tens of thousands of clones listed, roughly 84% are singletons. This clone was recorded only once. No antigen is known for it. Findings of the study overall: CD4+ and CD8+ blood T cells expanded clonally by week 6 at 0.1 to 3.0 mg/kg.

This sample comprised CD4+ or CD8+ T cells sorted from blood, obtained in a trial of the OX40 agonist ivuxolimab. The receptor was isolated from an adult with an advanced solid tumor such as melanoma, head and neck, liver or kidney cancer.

The CDR3 sequence: CAWSVKGFNSPLHF. CDR3 coding DNA: TGTGCCTGGAGTGTCAAAGGGTTTAATTCACCCCTCCACTTT. The chain joins TRBV30 to TRBJ1-6; D unresolved. Germline CDR1 and CDR2: GTSNPN and SVGIG (reference sequence). CDR3 length: 14 amino acids. The ends were cut back, 0 bases at V and 6 bases at J, with 9 bases in the middle.